These 12 T cell receptor beta chains share one sample of origin, sequenced in a study of cytomegalovirus exposure and HLA in healthy donors. Clones were sequenced by immunoSEQ multiplex PCR, and TCRdb holds only the in-frame ones, with some missing. The repertoire holds roughly 260,000 clones, with about 90% as singletons. The specimen sequenced was PBMCs. All receptors come from a woman under 30 in good health and CMV-seronegative.

This sequence joins TRBV28 and TRBJ1-3; D is uncertain. V dropped 7 bases and J dropped 8 bases, with 6 bases sitting between them. CDR3 length: 10 amino acids. CDR1 is MDHEN and CDR2 is SYDVKM in the germline V gene. The CDR3 is CASKRDTIYF. In DNA form, the CDR3 reads TGTGCCAGCAAACGAGACACCATATATTTT.

The chain combines TRBV4-1 with TRBJ1-4; weak D call: TRBD1 (5 bases). With 1 base removed from V and 8 bases from J, the gap between germline ends came to 11 bases. The CDR3 is 14 amino acids. CDR1 and CDR2 (germline): MGHRA, YSYEKL. DNA of the CDR3: TGCGCCAGCAGCCAAGTCCAGGGAGGGGAAAAACTGTTTTTT. Amino acids: CASSQVQGGEKLFF.

The chain uses TRBV5-1 and TRBJ2-3; possibly TRBD1 for D (6 bases). This CDR3 spans 15 amino acids. Germline loops: CDR1 SGHRS, CDR2 YFSETQ. V was clipped by 3 bases and J by 0 bases, with 11 bases between them. CDR3 loop: CASSSGTTSTDTQYF. The CDR3 DNA follows: TGCGCCAGCAGCTCCGGGACAACTAGCACAGATACGCAGTATTTT.

This chain joins TRBV5-1 and TRBJ2-6; weak D call: TRBD1 (8 bases). This CDR3 region has 18 residues. Germline V lookup: CDR1 SGHRS, CDR2 YFSETQ. The germline V and J ends were trimmed by 3 bases and 0 bases, with 16 bases remaining between them. The CDR3 sequence is CASSSDRDYFSGANVLTF. Here the CDR3 DNA reads TGCGCCAGCAGCTCGGACAGGGACTACTTCTCTGGGGCCAACGTCCTGACTTTC.

V and J are TRBV7-9 and TRBJ2-5, with 14 bases fitting TRBD2. The CDR3 is 15 amino acids. The V and J ends lost 6 bases and 2 bases, in that order; junction bases with no gene match: 2. Germline V gives CDR1 SEHNR, CDR2 FQNEAQ (reference sequence). The CDR3 DNA reads as TGTGCCAGCAGGGGACTAGCGGGGGCACAAGAGACCCAGTACTTC. It encodes CASRGLAGAQETQYF.

J is TRBJ2-5 and V is TRBV7-8; 9 bases are shared with TRBD1. The germline V gene encodes CDR1 SGHVS and CDR2 FQNEAQ. V lost 4 bases to trimming and J lost 4 bases; unmatched junction nucleotides: 4. The CDR3 has 14 residues. In nucleotides, the CDR3 is TGTGCCAGCAGCTATACAGGGGGCCTAGAGACCCAGTACTTC. Residues: CASSYTGGLETQYF.

The chain employs TRBV28 and TRBJ2-1, with TRBD1 identical over 7 bases. The CDR3 totals 15 residues. Losses at the gene ends were 6 bases for V and 5 bases for J; bases not matched to a gene: 10. Germline CDR1 is MDHEN and CDR2 is SYDVKM. CDR3 loop: CASSARQGVHNEQFF. In DNA, the CDR3 is TGTGCCAGCAGCGCAAGACAGGGAGTCCACAATGAGCAGTTCTTC.

A single count supports this clone. The chain employs TRBV13 and TRBJ2-5; TRBD1 matches at 8 bases. The V and J ends lost 5 bases and 0 bases, in that order; junction bases with no gene match: 8. In germline, CDR1 is PRHDT, CDR2 FYEKMQ (reference sequence). This CDR3 comprises 16 residues. CDR3 residues: CASSPRTGINQETQYF. DNA of the CDR3: TGTGCCAGCAGCCCCCGGACAGGGATAAACCAAGAGACCCAGTACTTC.

V and J are TRBV9 and TRBJ1-4, with a possible D match to TRBD1 (5 bases). The germline V and J ends were trimmed by 0 bases and 5 bases, with 11 bases remaining between them. Germline CDR1 is SGDLS and CDR2 is YYNGEE. The CDR3 has 15 amino acids. The CDR3 is CASSVAGGGNEKLFF. The CDR3 DNA reads TGTGCCAGCAGCGTAGCTGGGGGAGGGAATGAAAAACTGTTTTTT.

The chain employs TRBV28 and TRBJ1-1, with TRBD1 matching over 8 bases. The CDR3 extends over 15 amino acids. With 3 bases clipped from V and 4 bases from J, the junction kept 7 bases outside the gene matches. Germline loops: CDR1 MDHEN, CDR2 SYDVKM. The CDR3 nucleotides read TGTGCCAGCAGTTTCCCCAGGGGGCCGCTCACTGAAGCTTTCTTT. Its translation is CASSFPRGPLTEAFF.

The J gene is TRBJ2-7, the V gene TRBV9, with D maybe TRBD1 (7 bases). With 4 bases removed from V and 0 bases from J, the gap between germline ends came to 14 bases. CDR3 length: 15 residues. The germline CDR1 and CDR2 sequences are SGDLS and YYNGEE. In DNA, the CDR3 is TGTGCCAGCAGCCCGCGGGACAGTAGCTCCTACGAGCAGTACTTC. Protein: CASSPRDSSSYEQYF.

This rearrangement joins TRBV12-5 to TRBJ2-2, with D tentatively TRBD1 (5 bases). From germline, CDR1 is LGHNT and CDR2 FRNRAP. The CDR3 length is 14 residues. The V gene lost 5 bases and the J gene lost 1 base, with 8 bases spanning the gap. In DNA form, the CDR3 reads TGTGCTAGTGGTCTCCAGGGGAACACCGGGGAGCTGTTTTTT. Its protein is CASGLQGNTGELFF.